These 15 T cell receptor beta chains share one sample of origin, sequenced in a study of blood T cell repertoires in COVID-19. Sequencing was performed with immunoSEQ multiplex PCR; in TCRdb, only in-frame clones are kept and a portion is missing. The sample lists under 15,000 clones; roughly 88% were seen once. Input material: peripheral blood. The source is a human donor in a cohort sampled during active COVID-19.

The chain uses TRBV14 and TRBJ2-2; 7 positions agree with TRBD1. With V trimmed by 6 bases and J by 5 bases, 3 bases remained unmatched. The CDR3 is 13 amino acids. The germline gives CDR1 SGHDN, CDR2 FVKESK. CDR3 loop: CASRAQGTGELFF. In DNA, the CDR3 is TGTGCCAGCAGAGCACAGGGGACCGGGGAGCTGTTTTTT.

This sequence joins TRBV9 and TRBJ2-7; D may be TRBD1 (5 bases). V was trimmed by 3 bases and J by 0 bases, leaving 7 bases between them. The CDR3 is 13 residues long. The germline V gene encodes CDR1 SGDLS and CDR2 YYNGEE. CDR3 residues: CASSGQISYEQYF. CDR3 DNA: TGTGCCAGCAGCGGACAGATCTCCTACGAGCAGTACTTC.

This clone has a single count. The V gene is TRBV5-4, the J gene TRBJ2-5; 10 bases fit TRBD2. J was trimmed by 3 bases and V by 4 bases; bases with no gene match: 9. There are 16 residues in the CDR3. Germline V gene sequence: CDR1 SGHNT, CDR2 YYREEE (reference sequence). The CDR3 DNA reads TGTGCCAGCAGCCCCGGGGGGACTAGCGCGGAAGAGACCCAGTACTTC. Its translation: CASSPGGTSAEETQYF.

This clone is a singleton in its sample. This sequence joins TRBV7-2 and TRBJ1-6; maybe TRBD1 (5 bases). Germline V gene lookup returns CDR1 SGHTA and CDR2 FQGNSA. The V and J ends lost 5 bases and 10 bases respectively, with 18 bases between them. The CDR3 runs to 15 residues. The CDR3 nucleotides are TGTGCCAGCAGCCGTACTGAGGTGGGGCACTCACCCCTCCACTTT. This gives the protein CASSRTEVGHSPLHF.

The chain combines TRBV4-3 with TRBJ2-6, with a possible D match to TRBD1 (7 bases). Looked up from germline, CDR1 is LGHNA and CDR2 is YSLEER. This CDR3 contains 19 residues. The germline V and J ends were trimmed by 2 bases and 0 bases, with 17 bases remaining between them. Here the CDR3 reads CASSQTRQGLSSGANVLTF. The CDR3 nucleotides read TGCGCCAGCAGCCAAACAAGACAGGGACTTAGCTCTGGGGCCAACGTCCTGACTTTC.

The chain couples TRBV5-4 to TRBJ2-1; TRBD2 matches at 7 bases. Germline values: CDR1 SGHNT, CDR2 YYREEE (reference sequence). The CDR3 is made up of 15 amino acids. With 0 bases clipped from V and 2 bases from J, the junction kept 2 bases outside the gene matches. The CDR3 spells CASSLGGGTYNEQFF. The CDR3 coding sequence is TGTGCCAGCAGCTTGGGCGGGGGAACCTACAATGAGCAGTTCTTC.

CDR3 sequence (DNA): TGTGCCAGCCGACAGGTTAGCACAGATACGCAGTATTTT. Encoded protein: CASRQVSTDTQYF. The chain combines TRBV6-5 with TRBJ2-3; D possibly corresponds to TRBD1 (6 bases). The V and J ends lost 8 bases and 0 bases respectively, with 9 bases between them. This CDR3 is 13 amino acids long. Germline assignment: CDR1 MNHEY and CDR2 SVGAGI.

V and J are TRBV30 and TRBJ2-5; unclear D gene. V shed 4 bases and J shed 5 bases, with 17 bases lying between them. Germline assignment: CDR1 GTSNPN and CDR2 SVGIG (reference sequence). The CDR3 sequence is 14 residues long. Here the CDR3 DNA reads TGTGCCTGGAATAGTATCCCAGGTGGGGAGACCCAGTACTTC. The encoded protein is CAWNSIPGGETQYF.

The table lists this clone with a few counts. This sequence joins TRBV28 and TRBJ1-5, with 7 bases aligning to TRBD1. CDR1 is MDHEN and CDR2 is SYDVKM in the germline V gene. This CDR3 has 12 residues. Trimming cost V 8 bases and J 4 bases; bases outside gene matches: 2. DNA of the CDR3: TGTGCCAGCCCGACAGGGAATCAGCCCCAGCATTTT. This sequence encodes CASPTGNQPQHF.

The CDR3 DNA reads as TGTGCCAGCTCACCACCCACAGGGAGTTTGGGTAATTCACCCCTCCACTTT. Protein sequence: CASSPPTGSLGNSPLHF. The chain links TRBV18 to TRBJ1-6, with D possibly being TRBD1 (6 bases). V lost 0 bases to trimming and J lost 6 bases, with 15 bases between them. The CDR3 has 17 amino acids. Germline lookup yields CDR1 KGHSH and CDR2 LQKENI.

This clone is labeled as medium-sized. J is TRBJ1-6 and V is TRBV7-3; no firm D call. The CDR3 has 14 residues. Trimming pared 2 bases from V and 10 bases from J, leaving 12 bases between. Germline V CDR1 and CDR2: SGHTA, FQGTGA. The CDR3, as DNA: TGTGCCAGCAGCTTATTATCCTTCGGGTCACCCCTCCACTTT. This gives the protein CASSLLSFGSPLHF.

The CDR3 spells CASRSLAGGQPEQYF. The DNA for the CDR3 is TGTGCCAGCAGATCGTTAGCGGGAGGCCAACCCGAGCAGTACTTC. The gene calls are TRBV6-5 and TRBJ2-7, with 10 positions matching TRBD2. Germline assignment: CDR1 MNHEY and CDR2 SVGAGI. This CDR3 has 15 residues. Unmatched junction bases numbered 11, after V lost 6 bases and J lost 6 bases.

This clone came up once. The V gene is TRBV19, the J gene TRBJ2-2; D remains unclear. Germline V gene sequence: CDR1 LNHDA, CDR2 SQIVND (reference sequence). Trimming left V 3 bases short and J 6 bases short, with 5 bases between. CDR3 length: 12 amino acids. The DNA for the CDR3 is TGTGCCAGTAGTATGGCGGCCGGGGAGCTGTTTTTT. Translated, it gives CASSMAAGELFF.

The CDR3 DNA sequence: TGTGCCAGCACCCTTCAGGGGACCAATCAGCCCCAGCATTTT. It yields the protein CASTLQGTNQPQHF. This chain connects TRBV6-1 to TRBJ1-5; D perhaps matches TRBD1 (6 bases). The CDR3 is 14 residues long. Trimming cost V 7 bases and J 3 bases, with 13 bases left between them. In germline, CDR1 is MNHNS, CDR2 SASEGT.

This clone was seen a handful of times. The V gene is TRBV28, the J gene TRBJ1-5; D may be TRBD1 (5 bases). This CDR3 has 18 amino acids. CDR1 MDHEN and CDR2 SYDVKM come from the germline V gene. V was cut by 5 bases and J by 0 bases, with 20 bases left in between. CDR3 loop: CASSPPGGSEYSNQPQHF. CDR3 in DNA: TGTGCCAGCAGTCCCCCGGGGGGTTCCGAGTATAGCAATCAGCCCCAGCATTTT.